Listed below are T cell receptor beta chains from one sample, sequenced in a study of cytomegalovirus exposure and HLA in healthy donors. Some clones are missing from TCRdb's copy, which holds only in-frame ones; the method was immunoSEQ multiplex PCR. The table records roughly 130,000 clones, about 80% of them present only once. The sequencing input was PBMCs. The receptor set was obtained from a middle-aged man in good health and CMV-seronegative. The CDR3 runs from the conserved cysteine through the conserved F or W. Each record gives: clone size, J gene, V gene, D gene, CDR3 protein, CDR3 DNA. The D gene is left open where the match is weak. Not every row has a clone size; where given, it reads once, few, many or a size class.

size: .
J: TRBJ2-1
V: TRBV6-4
D: TRBD2
CDR3: CASSYFGGSYVNEQFF
DNA: TGTGCCAGCAGTTACTTTGGCGGGAGCTACGTAAATGAGCAGTTCTTC

size: .
J: TRBJ2-7
V: TRBV4-1
D: TRBD1
CDR3: CASSHGQGPYEQYF
DNA: TGCGCCAGCAGCCATGGACAGGGCCCCTACGAGCAGTACTTC

size: .
J: TRBJ2-1
V: TRBV29-1
D: .
CDR3: CSVEDGSFYNEQFF
DNA: TGCAGCGTTGAAGATGGTAGCTTCTACAATGAGCAGTTCTTC

size: .
J: TRBJ1-1
V: TRBV7-2
D: TRBD1
CDR3: CASSRTLTGTTEAFF
DNA: TGTGCCAGCAGCCGGACCTTGACAGGGACCACTGAAGCTTTCTTT

size: .
J: TRBJ2-7
V: TRBV2
D: TRBD1
CDR3: CASSAPDREATDYEQYF
DNA: TGTGCCAGCAGTGCCCCGGACAGGGAGGCGACTGACTACGAGCAGTACTTC

size: .
J: TRBJ2-3
V: TRBV28
D: .
CDR3: CASSKPRGTDTQYF
DNA: TGTGCCAGCAGTAAACCCCGGGGCACAGATACGCAGTATTTT

size: .
J: TRBJ2-6
V: TRBV2
D: .
CDR3: CASSPGTFSSGANGLTF
DNA: TGTGCCAGCAGCCCCGGGACATTTAGCTCTGGGGCCAACGGCCTGACTTTC

size: .
J: TRBJ2-4
V: TRBV23-1
D: .
CDR3: CASPTGRVLSGPKNIQYF
DNA: TGCGCCAGCCCTACGGGGAGAGTCCTATCTGGCCCCAAAAACATTCAGTACTTC

size: .
J: TRBJ2-2
V: TRBV27
D: TRBD1
CDR3: CASSPDRGNTGELFF
DNA: TGTGCCAGCAGTCCGGACAGGGGGAACACCGGGGAGCTGTTTTTT

size: .
J: TRBJ1-2
V: TRBV25-1
D: .
CDR3: CASSQQAGGTFDYGYTF
DNA: TGTGCCAGCAGTCAGCAAGCGGGGGGGACCTTTGACTATGGCTACACCTTC

size: .
J: TRBJ2-1
V: TRBV7-2
D: TRBD2
CDR3: CASRAPGTTTYNEQFF
DNA: TGTGCCAGCAGAGCCCCCGGGACTACCACCTACAATGAGCAGTTCTTC

size: .
J: TRBJ2-3
V: TRBV6-4
D: .
CDR3: CASSPRTLRGTDTQYF
DNA: TGTGCCAGCAGCCCCCGAACCCTACGGGGCACAGATACGCAGTATTTT

size: .
J: TRBJ2-2
V: TRBV5-6
D: TRBD1
CDR3: CASSVTGTDTGELFF
DNA: TGTGCCAGCAGCGTGACAGGGACCGACACCGGGGAGCTGTTTTTT

size: .
J: TRBJ2-2
V: TRBV5-6
D: TRBD2
CDR3: CASSLAPSGHGELFF
DNA: TGTGCCAGCAGCTTGGCGCCTAGCGGTCACGGGGAGCTGTTTTTT

size: .
J: TRBJ2-7
V: TRBV28
D: TRBD1
CDR3: CASTPGQGSYEQYF
DNA: TGTGCCAGCACCCCGGGACAGGGGTCTTACGAGCAGTACTTC

size: few
J: TRBJ2-3
V: TRBV5-4
D: TRBD1
CDR3: CASSLGRQGRTDTQYF
DNA: TGTGCCAGCAGCTTGGGTAGACAGGGCCGCACAGATACGCAGTATTTT

size: .
J: TRBJ2-7
V: TRBV25-1
D: TRBD2
CDR3: CASTPPHRVAGGPQSEYF
DNA: TGTGCCAGCACCCCCCCCCATCGAGTAGCGGGAGGCCCCCAGTCGGAGTACTTC

size: .
J: TRBJ1-1
V: TRBV7-9
D: .
CDR3: CASSLTAHVNTEAFF
DNA: TGTGCCAGCAGCTTAACAGCCCATGTGAACACTGAAGCTTTCTTT

size: .
J: TRBJ1-5
V: TRBV28
D: TRBD1
CDR3: CASASPTGANQPQHF
DNA: TGTGCCAGCGCCAGCCCCACAGGGGCCAATCAGCCCCAGCATTTT

size: .
J: TRBJ1-1
V: TRBV19
D: .
CDR3: CASSVTAGFGITEAFF
DNA: TGTGCCAGTAGTGTCACCGCAGGGTTTGGAATCACTGAAGCTTTCTTT

size: .
J: TRBJ2-3
V: TRBV7-3
D: .
CDR3: CASSPVTVFSTDTQYF
DNA: TGTGCCAGCAGCCCGGTTACGGTTTTTAGCACAGATACGCAGTATTTT

size: .
J: TRBJ2-7
V: TRBV5-1
D: TRBD2
CDR3: CASSLRTSGTYEQYF
DNA: TGCGCCAGCAGCTTGAGGACTAGCGGAACCTACGAGCAGTACTTC

size: .
J: TRBJ2-3
V: TRBV28
D: .
CDR3: CASSFLSGTDTQYF
DNA: TGTGCCAGCAGTTTCCTGTCGGGCACAGATACGCAGTATTTT

size: .
J: TRBJ1-6
V: TRBV15
D: TRBD1
CDR3: CATSSRDRVSPLHF
DNA: TGTGCCACCAGCAGCCGGGACAGGGTTTCACCCCTCCACTTT

size: .
J: TRBJ1-1
V: TRBV7-2
D: TRBD1
CDR3: CASSTTGVTEAFF
DNA: TGTGCCAGCAGCACTACAGGGGTTACTGAAGCTTTCTTT

size: .
J: TRBJ1-2
V: TRBV27
D: .
CDR3: CASSAEGVGGLPYYGYTF
DNA: TGTGCCAGCAGCGCCGAGGGAGTGGGGGGGCTGCCTTATTATGGCTACACCTTC

size: .
J: TRBJ1-5
V: TRBV6-5
D: .
CDR3: CASSYGPWGGNQPQHF
DNA: TGTGCCAGCAGTTATGGGCCCTGGGGGGGCAATCAGCCCCAGCATTTT

size: .
J: TRBJ1-2
V: TRBV4-1
D: .
CDR3: CASSQVERSPGYTF
DNA: TGCGCCAGCAGCCAAGTGGAGAGATCCCCTGGCTACACCTTC

size: .
J: TRBJ2-1
V: TRBV5-1
D: TRBD2
CDR3: CASNPVAGGDNEQFF
DNA: TGCGCCAGCAACCCGGTAGCGGGGGGAGACAATGAGCAGTTCTTC

size: .
J: TRBJ2-7
V: TRBV6-5
D: TRBD2
CDR3: CASSLTGTSGYEQYF
DNA: TGTGCCAGCAGCCTTACCGGGACTAGCGGCTACGAGCAGTACTTC

size: .
J: TRBJ1-2
V: TRBV6-4
D: .
CDR3: CASSAAEGLEGYTF
DNA: TGTGCCAGCAGTGCCGCCGAGGGACTGGAGGGCTACACCTTC

size: .
J: TRBJ2-7
V: TRBV11-1
D: .
CDR3: CASSLDRAYHEQYF
DNA: TGTGCCAGCAGCTTAGACAGGGCGTACCACGAGCAGTACTTC

size: few
J: TRBJ2-3
V: TRBV21-1
D: .
CDR3: CASSKGAPELTDTQYF
DNA: TGTGCCAGCAGCAAAGGTGCCCCAGAATTGACAGATACGCAGTATTTT

size: .
J: TRBJ2-1
V: TRBV5-6
D: TRBD1
CDR3: CASSLETGARQFF
DNA: TGTGCCAGCAGCTTGGAGACAGGGGCTCGGCAGTTCTTC

size: few
J: TRBJ1-1
V: TRBV6-1
D: .
CDR3: CASSEGGGEAFF
DNA: TGTGCCAGCAGTGAAGGCGGGGGTGAAGCTTTCTTT

size: .
J: TRBJ1-6
V: TRBV7-3
D: .
CDR3: CASSLTGAFHSPLHF
DNA: TGTGCCAGCAGCTTAACGGGAGCTTTCCATTCACCCCTCCACTTT

size: .
J: TRBJ2-7
V: TRBV4-2
D: TRBD1
CDR3: CASSQETTKRTGRNSYEQYF
DNA: TGTGCCAGCAGCCAAGAAACAACGAAAAGGACAGGGAGGAACTCCTACGAGCAGTACTTC

size: .
J: TRBJ2-1
V: TRBV11-3
D: TRBD1
CDR3: CASSLGTASYNEQFF
DNA: TGTGCCAGCAGCCTCGGGACAGCATCCTACAATGAGCAGTTCTTC

size: .
J: TRBJ2-5
V: TRBV27
D: .
CDR3: CASSDGLAIEETQYF
DNA: TGTGCCAGCAGCGACGGGCTAGCGATAGAGGAGACCCAGTACTTC

size: .
J: TRBJ2-3
V: TRBV11-3
D: .
CDR3: CASSQWGVGTDTQYF
DNA: TGTGCCAGCAGCCAGTGGGGAGTCGGGACAGATACGCAGTATTTT

size: .
J: TRBJ2-7
V: TRBV4-1
D: TRBD1
CDR3: CASSQERQGADEQYF
DNA: TGCGCCAGCAGCCAAGAGCGACAGGGGGCCGACGAGCAGTACTTC

size: .
J: TRBJ1-5
V: TRBV28
D: .
CDR3: CASSSRGNATPQHF
DNA: TGTGCCAGCAGCTCCCGAGGGAACGCGACGCCCCAGCATTTT

size: once
J: TRBJ2-3
V: TRBV7-2
D: TRBD2
CDR3: CASSPGLAGGQKSADTQYF
DNA: TGTGCCAGCAGCCCGGGACTAGCGGGGGGCCAAAAGAGCGCAGATACGCAGTATTTT